One sample yielded the 20 T cell receptor beta chains listed below, sequenced in a study of blood T cells in healthy people across ages (dated by TCRdb to about 2015). The library was prepared using 5' RACE. The data were produced on an Illumina HiSeq 2500. A second PCR of roughly 6 to 12 cycles was run with a J-beta primer mix and a sample-barcoded 5' primer. Using fastp at Q25 and MiXCR, TCRdb reprocessed the public reads and kept productive beta chains. Under each unique CDR3 protein, matching rows form one entry showing the most common genes and DNA. Counted in this sample were about a million distinct CDR3 sequences; around 54% of them appeared once. About a fifth of the sample rests with the top ten. Sequenced input: blood. The source of these receptors is a woman aged 60-70 years in good health.

The CDR3 DNA follows: TGTGCCAGCAGTTTATCGAAGCGGAATCCCCGCTACGAGCAGTACTTC. This gives the protein CASSLSKRNPRYEQYF. V and J are TRBV27 and TRBJ2-7; D is perhaps TRBD2 (5 bases). The CDR3 runs 16 residues. Germline CDR1 reads MNHEY; CDR2 reads SMNVEV (reference sequence). V was pared by 0 bases and J by 3 bases, with 15 bases between.

The chain joins TRBV28 to TRBJ1-5, with TRBD1 matching over 8 bases. V shed 4 bases and J 0 bases; nucleotides not matched to a gene: 5. From germline, CDR1 is MDHEN and CDR2 SYDVKM. The CDR3 runs to 16 residues. The CDR3 loop is CASSSDRGYSNQPQHF. CDR3 sequence (DNA): TGTGCCAGCAGTTCAGACAGGGGTTATAGCAATCAGCCCCAGCATTTT.

This chain links TRBV27 with TRBJ2-5, with TRBD2 matching 12 bases. This CDR3 comprises 20 residues. Per germline, CDR1 MNHEY and CDR2 SMNVEV (reference sequence). V was pared by 7 bases and J by 11 bases, with 29 bases of the junction left unmatched. In DNA, the CDR3 is TGTGCCAGCAAGGGCCAGGGGCGGACCCCGTTGACTAGCGGGAGTGGAGAGCAGTACTTC. Encoded protein: CASKGQGRTPLTSGSGEQYF.

This clonotype occurred many times. J is TRBJ1-1 and V is TRBV2; the D gene is possibly TRBD1 (5 bases). V gave up 7 bases and J gave up 0 bases, with 9 bases separating them. The CDR3 loop spans 13 amino acids. Germline V gene data show CDR1 as SNHLY and CDR2 as FYNNEI. The CDR3 DNA reads TGTGCCAGCACGGCAGGGCTGAACACTGAAGCTTTCTTT. Protein: CASTAGLNTEAFF. The variable domain in full, completed from reference TRBV2 and TRBJ1-1, reads EPEVTQTPSHQVTQMGQEVILRCVPISNHLYFYWYRQILGQKVEFLVSFYNNEISEKSEIFDDQFSVERPDGSNFTLKIRSTKLEDSAMYFCASTAGLNTEAFFGQGTRLTVV.

The chain has TRBV10-3 and TRBJ2-5; perhaps TRBD2 as D (5 bases). CDR3 length: 15 residues. The germline CDR1 and CDR2 sequences are ENHRY and SYGVKD. Trimming took 3 bases from V and 2 from J, leaving 13 bases between them. The CDR3 loop reads CAISDTGGFQETQYF. As DNA, the CDR3 is TGTGCCATCAGTGATACTGGCGGGTTTCAAGAGACCCAGTACTTC.

This clonotype was counted only a few times. This chain joins TRBV6-6 and TRBJ1-2; 8 nucleotides agree with TRBD1. The germline V gene has CDR1 MNHNY and CDR2 SVGAGI (reference sequence). CDR3 length: 15 residues. The V gene end was trimmed by 6 bases and the J gene end by 4 bases; junction bases not matched to a gene: 10. For the CDR3, the DNA is TGTGCCAGCAGAGGACAGGGTATGGCCCCCTATGGCTACACCTTC. Encoded protein: CASRGQGMAPYGYTF.

The chain links TRBV3-1 to TRBJ1-2; D is uncertain. Between the trimmed V and J ends, which lost 0 bases and 4 bases, there was a span of 6 bases. This CDR3 has 13 amino acids. From germline, CDR1 is LGHDT and CDR2 YNNKEL (reference sequence). Here the CDR3 reads CASSQEAAYGYTF. The CDR3 coding sequence is TGTGCCAGCAGCCAAGAGGCCGCCTATGGCTACACCTTC.

This clonotype was picked up a small number of times. V and J are TRBV5-1 and TRBJ2-1, with a tentative D call TRBD2 (6 bases). V was clipped by 1 base and J by 2 bases, with 10 bases between them. Per the germline V gene, CDR1 is SGHRS and CDR2 is YFSETQ. The CDR3 consists of 15 residues. The CDR3 sequence: CASSLRGNTYNEQFF. DNA of the CDR3: TGCGCCAGCAGCTTGCGCGGGAACACCTACAATGAGCAGTTCTTC.

This chain links TRBV6-2 or TRBV6-3 with TRBJ2-5, with TRBD1 matching 7 bases. The J call is doubtful: the DNA matches TRBJ2-7 better. In germline, CDR1 is MNHEY, CDR2 SVGEGT. The CDR3 has 12 amino acids. The CDR3 DNA is TGTGCCAGCACCGAGGGGGCCCACGAGCAGTACTTC. Protein: CASTEGAHEQYF.

The chain is built from TRBV6-1 and TRBJ2-2; 8 bases align to TRBD2. CDR1 is MNHNS, CDR2 SASEGT, per germline. The CDR3 spans 15 residues. The V and J ends lost 11 bases and 3 bases, in that order; junction bases with no gene match: 11. In DNA form, the CDR3 reads TGTGCCGTCCATTCCGGGACTAGGTACACCGGGGAGCTGTTTTTT. Encoded protein: CAVHSGTRYTGELFF.

The chain is built from TRBV20-1 and TRBJ2-7, with D maybe TRBD1 (5 bases). This CDR3 contains 14 residues. V was clipped by 0 bases and J by 7 bases, with 16 bases between them. The germline gives CDR1 DFQATT, CDR2 SNEGSKA (reference sequence). The CDR3 DNA sequence: TGCAGTGCTAGAGATAAGGGGCGCCCATGGGAGCAGTACTTC. Protein product: CSARDKGRPWEQYF.

The V call is TRBV15, the J call TRBJ2-7; possible D gene TRBD2, 6 bases. CDR1 is LNHNV and CDR2 is YYDKDF in the germline V gene (reference sequence). CDR3 length equals 15 residues. V lost 6 bases and J 5 bases, leaving 20 bases between the germline ends. The CDR3 DNA reads as TGTGCCACCAGTGACGGAGGGAGAGTGCGGGACGAGCAGTACTTC. Its protein is CATSDGGRVRDEQYF.

This chain connects TRBV29-1 to TRBJ2-3, with 10 bases that match TRBD2. From germline, CDR1 is SQVTM and CDR2 ANQGSEA. The CDR3 contains 14 residues. The trim removed 4 bases at V and 10 bases at J, leaving 11 bases unmatched. CDR3 sequence reads: CSVGTSGNIRSQYF. The DNA for the CDR3 is TGCAGCGTTGGCACTAGCGGGAATATCAGGTCGCAGTATTTT.

The V and J genes are TRBV5-1 and TRBJ2-3; TRBD1 agrees at 7 bases. This CDR3 has 13 residues. From germline, CDR1 is SGHRS and CDR2 YFSETQ. V lost 6 bases to trimming and J lost 4 bases; unmatched junction nucleotides: 5. The DNA of the CDR3 is TGCGCCAGCACAAACAGGGGTGCAGATACGCAGTATTTT. This sequence encodes CASTNRGADTQYF.

The J gene is TRBJ2-1, the V gene TRBV7-2; a possible D gene is TRBD2 (5 bases). The CDR3 runs 17 residues. V dropped 2 bases and J dropped 8 bases, with 22 bases sitting between them. Germline CDR1 is SGHTA and CDR2 is FQGNSA. CDR3 residues: CASSLSVRAVRIDEQFF. In DNA, the CDR3 is TGTGCCAGCAGCTTATCTGTGAGGGCTGTCCGAATCGATGAGCAGTTCTTC.

The genes are TRBV20-1 and TRBJ2-1; D unclear. From germline, CDR1 is DFQATT and CDR2 SNEGSKA (reference sequence). This CDR3 is 11 amino acids long. The V gene lost 3 bases and the J gene lost 8 bases, with 8 bases spanning the gap. The CDR3 region is CSASRSDEQFF. Here the CDR3 DNA reads TGCAGTGCTAGCCGCAGCGATGAGCAGTTCTTC.

Written as DNA, the CDR3 is TGTGCCAGGGCTTCAGGAGACAGTCGGGGGGAGACCCAGTACTTC. It specifies CARASGDSRGETQYF. The chain couples TRBV5-8 to TRBJ2-5, with a tentative D call TRBD2 (6 bases). Germline V lookup: CDR1 SGHTS, CDR2 YDEGEE. Trimming removed 8 bases from V and 5 bases from J, with 22 bases in between. This CDR3 has 15 residues.

The V and J genes are TRBV28 and TRBJ2-5; perhaps TRBD2 as D (5 bases). Per the germline V gene, CDR1 is MDHEN and CDR2 is SYDVKM. V was cut by 9 bases and J by 11 bases, with 19 bases left in between. There are 12 residues in the CDR3. The chain's CDR3 is CASRGLLLEQYF. The CDR3 DNA is TGTGCCAGTCGGGGTCTCCTTTTGGAGCAGTACTTC.

This clonotype has a handful of counts. The CDR3 nucleotides are TGCAGTGCCCTGACAGGGGTTTACTACGAGCAGTACTTC. Protein: CSALTGVYYEQYF. V is TRBV20-1 and J is TRBJ2-7, with 8 bases matching TRBD1. CDR1 is DFQATT and CDR2 is SNEGSKA in the germline V gene (reference sequence). V was clipped by 6 bases and J by 3 bases; unmatched bases: 7. The CDR3 covers 13 residues.

At least ten counts were recorded for this clonotype. This sequence joins TRBV14 and TRBJ2-2; a possible D gene is TRBD2 (6 bases). In germline, CDR1 is SGHDN, CDR2 FVKESK. The CDR3 has 15 amino acids. Trimming cost V 4 bases and J 7 bases, with 16 bases left between them. The CDR3 DNA reads as TGTGCCAGCAGCCCAAGACCGGGAGTGGTCGGGGAGCTGTTTTTT. This gives the protein CASSPRPGVVGELFF.